This T cell receptor (beta chain) originates from a study of T cells in Graves' hyperthyroidism and ophthalmopathy. Study observations and caveats: The model predicted ophthalmopathy a median around 6.5 months before onset.

This clonotype was observed a handful of times. Its target is unknown. Diagnosing involved the use of clinical symptoms, serum thyroxine and TRAb, thyroid ultrasound and orbital computed tomography. Amplification of TCR beta CDR3 regions was performed using RNA transcripts as template. First-round RT-PCR of the TCR CDR3 relied on the HTBI primer set. In TCRdb, the multiplex PCR reads were re-called with MiXCR into one record per CDR3 protein. Among hundreds of thousands of distinct CDR3 sequences, under 15% were seen once, and the ten largest hold less than 15%. In germline, CDR1 is SEHNR, CDR2 FQNEAQ (reference sequence). The CDR3 loop spans 17 amino acids. V shed 4 bases and J 0 bases; nucleotides not matched to a gene: 5.

The J gene is TRBJ2-6, the V gene TRBV7-9, with 8 bases aligning to TRBD1. The sequenced sample was blood. The TCR sequence derives from a young man with Graves' ophthalmopathy. For the CDR3, the DNA is TGTGCCAGCAGCTACAGGGGGGAGAGCTCTGGGGCCAACGTCCTGACTTTC. It is translated as CASSYRGESSGANVLTF.